The 21 T cell receptor beta chains below all came from one sample that was sequenced in a study of OX40 agonist ivuxolimab in advanced cancers. Only in-frame clones appear in the TCRdb table, and some are missing; sequencing was by immunoSEQ multiplex PCR. The table lists approximately 76,000 clones, about nine tenths of them singletons. This material consisted of CD4+ or CD8+ T cells sorted from blood, taken in a trial of the OX40 agonist ivuxolimab. The receptors originated from an adult with an advanced solid tumor such as melanoma, head and neck, liver or kidney cancer.

The J gene is TRBJ1-1, the V gene TRBV18; possible D gene TRBD1, 5 bases. CDR1 and CDR2 (germline): KGHSH, LQKENI. The CDR3 totals 14 residues. V shed 1 base and J shed 4 bases, with 10 bases lying between them. CDR3 sequence: CASSPQQGSTEAFF. The CDR3 DNA sequence: TGTGCCAGCTCACCACAGCAGGGTTCCACTGAAGCTTTCTTT.

The CDR3 protein is CASSARRGSGYTF. In nucleotides, the CDR3 is TGTGCCAGCTCGGCCAGGCGTGGTTCGGGCTACACCTTC. The rearrangement links TRBV2 to TRBJ1-2; no clear D. V was clipped by 8 bases and J by 8 bases, with 18 bases between them. This CDR3 has 13 residues. The germline gives CDR1 SNHLY, CDR2 FYNNEI.

J is TRBJ1-4 and V is TRBV5-1; D might be TRBD1 (6 bases). The CDR3 has 18 amino acids. With 0 bases removed from V and 3 bases from J, the gap between germline ends came to 18 bases. CDR1 is SGHRS, CDR2 YFSETQ, per germline. The CDR3 loop reads CASSLDPVGGAPNEKLFF. The CDR3 DNA sequence: TGCGCCAGCAGCTTGGACCCCGTAGGGGGTGCGCCTAATGAAAAACTGTTTTTT.

This clone was recorded once. V gene TRBV29-1 combines with J gene TRBJ2-2, with D maybe TRBD1 (5 bases). The CDR3 sequence is 13 residues long. The germline V and J ends were trimmed by 6 bases and 0 bases, with 8 bases remaining between them. Per the germline V gene, CDR1 is SQVTM and CDR2 is ANQGSEA. The CDR3 sequence: CSVAGTNTGELFF. The CDR3 DNA is TGCAGCGTGGCAGGGACGAACACCGGGGAGCTGTTTTTT.

V and J are TRBV30 and TRBJ2-5; D perhaps matches TRBD2 (5 bases). Germline loops: CDR1 GTSNPN, CDR2 SVGIG (reference sequence). V shed 0 bases and J shed 5 bases, with 13 bases lying between them. The length of the CDR3 is 14 residues. CDR3: CAWSVLGISETQYF. In nucleotides, the CDR3 is TGTGCCTGGAGTGTACTAGGGATCAGCGAGACCCAGTACTTC.

The chain combines TRBV4-1 with TRBJ2-7; D remains unclear. Germline V CDR1 and CDR2: MGHRA, YSYEKL. Trimming cost V 3 bases and J 6 bases, with 9 bases left between them. This CDR3 is built from 12 residues. The CDR3 here is CASSHSSGEQYF. The CDR3 DNA follows: TGCGCCAGCAGCCACTCTTCAGGCGAGCAGTACTTC.

V gene TRBV28 combines with J gene TRBJ1-5; 7 nucleotides agree with TRBD1. CDR1 MDHEN and CDR2 SYDVKM come from the germline V gene. Trimming at V came to 10 bases and at J to 2 bases, leaving 8 bases not matched to a gene. CDR3 length: 14 residues. The DNA for the CDR3 is TGTGCCACCAGGGGGGGCGAGCGCAATCAGCCCCAGCATTTT. Its protein product is CATRGGERNQPQHF.

Here the CDR3 reads CASCRTGTYEQYF. In DNA, the CDR3 is TGTGCCAGTTGTCGAACAGGGACCTACGAGCAGTACTTC. The chain has TRBV19 and TRBJ2-7; D may be TRBD1 (6 bases). The V end was cut by 8 bases, the J end by 2 bases, with 13 bases between. CDR1 LNHDA and CDR2 SQIVND come from the germline V gene (reference sequence). The CDR3 is made up of 13 amino acids.

The CDR3 coding sequence is TGTGCCAGCAGTGCCCCGGAGGGAGTCTATAATTCACCCCTCCACTTT. Translated, it gives CASSAPEGVYNSPLHF. The chain links TRBV28 to TRBJ1-6; D gene ambiguous. Germline V CDR1 and CDR2: MDHEN, SYDVKM. V shed 5 bases and J shed 3 bases, with 14 bases lying between them. The CDR3 spans 16 residues.

The chain links TRBV2 to TRBJ1-4; 8 bases are shared with TRBD1. The V gene's germline CDR1 is SNHLY and CDR2 FYNNEI. V gave up 8 bases and J gave up 7 bases; unmatched junction bases: 6. The CDR3 sequence is 13 residues long. The CDR3 nucleotides read TGTGCCAGCGAAGGACAGGGAGGTGAAAAACTGTTTTTT. Its translation is CASEGQGGEKLFF.

This sequence joins TRBV28 and TRBJ2-6, with D perhaps TRBD1 (6 bases). This CDR3 contains 15 residues. The germline V gene has CDR1 MDHEN and CDR2 SYDVKM. Trimming cost V 7 bases and J 2 bases, with 12 bases left between them. CDR3 amino acids: CASNTKGAGANVLTF. The CDR3 DNA reads TGTGCCAGCAATACAAAGGGGGCTGGGGCCAACGTCCTGACTTTC.

J is TRBJ2-5 and V is TRBV5-1; TRBD2 matches 7 bases. The CDR3 runs 13 residues. Per germline, CDR1 SGHRS and CDR2 YFSETQ. With 3 bases clipped from V and 4 bases from J, the junction kept 3 bases outside the gene matches. The CDR3 DNA follows: TGCGCCAGCAGCTATGGGGGGGTAGAGACCCAGTACTTC. Translated, it gives CASSYGGVETQYF.

This clone was seen only once. The CDR3 sequence is CASSPFSGRAVETQYF. The CDR3, as DNA: TGCGCCAGCAGCCCCTTTAGCGGGAGGGCCGTTGAGACCCAGTACTTC. V usage is TRBV4-1 and J usage is TRBJ2-5, with 11 positions matching TRBD2. Germline-derived CDR1 and CDR2 are MGHRA and YSYEKL. This CDR3 contains 16 residues. Trimming cost V 4 bases and J 5 bases; bases outside gene matches: 9.

This clone was detected only once. The chain links TRBV21-1 to TRBJ1-1; TRBD1, the table's D call, lacks a check against the DNA. TRBV21-1 is a pseudogene. The CDR3 runs to 16 residues. CDR3 in amino acids: CASIPKPSGGNTEAFF. The CDR3 DNA sequence: TGTGCCAGCATCCCGAAACCTTCAGGGGGGAACACTGAAGCTTTCTTT.

The CDR3 coding sequence is TGTGCCACCAGCAGAGATCGGGGACTAGCGGGAGTTAATGAGCAGTTCTTC. Protein product: CATSRDRGLAGVNEQFF. The chain recombines TRBV15 with TRBJ2-1, with 14 bases fitting TRBD2. The CDR3 is 17 residues long. Germline V gene sequence: CDR1 LNHNV, CDR2 YYDKDF (reference sequence). V lost 0 bases to trimming and J lost 7 bases; unmatched junction nucleotides: 5.

This sequence joins TRBV2 and TRBJ1-6; a weak D match, TRBD1 (6 bases). CDR3 length: 13 amino acids. V dropped 4 bases and J dropped 8 bases, with 9 bases sitting between them. The V gene's germline CDR1 is SNHLY and CDR2 FYNNEI. The CDR3 coding sequence is TGTGCCAGCAGTGGGTACAGGGATTCACCCCTCCACTTT. This codes for CASSGYRDSPLHF.

This chain connects TRBV30 to TRBJ2-7, with D tentatively TRBD1 (6 bases). Deletions cut 5 bases from V and 2 bases from J, with 16 bases between. The CDR3 is made up of 14 amino acids. CDR1 is GTSNPN, CDR2 SVGIG, per germline (reference sequence). This chain's CDR3 is CAWAGQTNTYEQYF. The DNA for the CDR3 is TGTGCCTGGGCAGGACAGACCAATACCTACGAGCAGTACTTC.

The chain uses TRBV5-1 and TRBJ1-2, with unresolved D. V shed 0 bases and J shed 0 bases, with 9 bases lying between them. CDR3 length: 15 residues. The V gene's germline CDR1 is SGHRS and CDR2 YFSETQ. CDR3: CASSLGGITNYGYTF. CDR3 nucleotide sequence: TGCGCCAGCAGCTTGGGTGGGATAACTAACTATGGCTACACCTTC. Combining the CDR3 with reference TRBV5-1 and TRBJ1-2 gives the whole variable domain KAGVTQTPRYLIKTRGQQVTLSCSPISGHRSVSWYQQTPGQGLQFLFEYFSETQRNKGNFPGRFSGRQFSNSRSEMNVSTLELGDSALYLCASSLGGITNYGYTFGSGTRLTVV.

The chain joins TRBV2 to TRBJ2-1, with 7 bases aligning to TRBD2. The J segment lost 5 bases and the V segment lost 6 bases, leaving 7 bases of the junction unmatched. Germline V CDR1 and CDR2: SNHLY, FYNNEI. The CDR3 consists of 14 residues. CDR3 nucleotide sequence: TGTGCCAGCAGAATTACTAGCGAGAACAATGAGCAGTTCTTC. It yields the protein CASRITSENNEQFF.

This CDR3 is CASSARGTSDTQYF. The CDR3 bases are TGTGCCAGCAGCGCTAGAGGAACATCAGATACGCAGTATTTT. The chain joins TRBV9 to TRBJ2-3; D unresolved. Trimming stripped 3 bases from V and 4 bases from J, with 12 bases between. The CDR3 has 14 residues. Germline V lookup: CDR1 SGDLS, CDR2 YYNGEE. The entire variable domain, with the rest obtained from reference TRBV9 and TRBJ2-3, is as follows: DSGVTQTPKHLITATGQRVTLRCSPRSGDLSVYWYQQSLDQGLQFLIQYYNGEERAKGNILERFSAQQFPDLHSELNLSSLELGDSALYFCASSARGTSDTQYFGPGTRLTVL.

The chain combines TRBV11-2 with TRBJ2-5; 7 bases match TRBD1. V trimming: 5 bases; J trimming: 4 bases; junction bases outside the gene matches: 13. This CDR3 has 16 amino acids. The germline CDR1 and CDR2 sequences are SGHAT and FQNNGV. The CDR3, as DNA: TGTGCCAGCAGCCAAGCCCAGACAGGGTTGAGAGAGACCCAGTACTTC. Amino acid sequence: CASSQAQTGLRETQYF.